This TCR beta chain was found in a study of blood T cell repertoires in COVID-19 (dated by TCRdb to 2020 to 2021). About the study as a whole: Samples covering the acute and convalescent phases of COVID-19 were provided by collaborators in the United States, Italy and Spain. The prospective study material was composed of cDNA or gDNA derived from T cells, B-cell-depleted T cells, or PBMCs. Subjects who had been exposed to COVID-19, were actively infected with it, or had recovered from it provided the deeply sampled blood TCRbeta repertoires that made up the dataset. The repertoires were made available in a free public database intended to serve as a resource for research on the immune response to SARS-CoV-2. Samples came from the ongoing ImmuneRACE study (first 160 participants) plus 1,254 subjects from 6 global collaborators. A de-identified subject ID, COVID-19 status, age in years and sex were almost always included in the sample metadata. Where available, HLA class I and class II types were taken from metadata supplied by the sample provider and were not determined by assay-based typing.

TCRbeta CDR3 regions were amplified from genomic DNA by means of the immunoSEQ Assay, a bias-controlled multiplex PCR. As for the original processing: Within the assay, amplification of reference gene primers was used to estimate how many nucleated cells each sample contained. To quantify the absolute abundance of each unique TCRbeta CDR3 rearrangement, sequence reads were collapsed and filtered. For each sample, productive Simpson clonality was calculated by taking the square root of Simpson's diversity index across productive rearrangements. TCRdb mirrors the immuneACCESS table, restricted to in-frame sequences. Some clones are absent from its copies; in checked studies, under half trace to an unresolved V gene, and the reason for the others is unknown. V and J calls and clone size are those listed in that table; D and trimming were worked out from the DNA. Across this sample there are about 210,000 clones, with around four fifths seen only once. Around 8.8% of the sample is held by the ten biggest clonotypes.

In the prospective study, participants were roughly 18 to 90 years old, resided in about two dozen geographic areas of the United States, and were enrolled through a virtual design. In the prospective study, participants were assigned to cohorts based on the clinical history participants reported in a screening survey and a study questionnaire. ImmuneRACE Cohort 3 recovered participants were defined by two consecutive negative NP/OP PCR tests, healthcare professional clearance, or symptom resolution. In the prospective study, mobile phlebotomists collected whole blood, serum and a nasopharyngeal or oropharyngeal swab from each participant. Participants in the prospective study had the option to provide additional blood draws and questionnaires over a roughly 2-month period. Blood samples from the prospective study were shipped frozen or at room temperature prior to DNA extraction. Results the study describes overall, beyond this receptor: How much clinical and demographic metadata was included differed by source and by participant, and the metadata was provided uncurated.

From the cysteine up to the phenylalanine, the CDR3 has a length of 17 residues. Of the read, only the CDR3 DNA is kept; its 51 bases are in frame from base 1. The V and J ends are trimmed by 1 base and 6 bases, leaving 20 bases between them. Based on the germline V gene, the CDR1 and CDR2 sequences are MNHNS and SASEGT. Details on this clone: No cognate antigen has been identified for it. No quality values exist for individual bases; no much larger clone is one base distant.

The sequence is built from TRBV6-1 and TRBJ2-3, and perhaps TRBD1 as D gene, on 5 matching bases. The TCR was taken from a man aged 40-49 years who had recovered from COVID-19. Source material: PBMCs or T cells enriched from blood (not recorded which). The base sequence is TGTGCCAGCAGTGAAGGGCACAGGCCCCAAAGTCTCGATACGCAGTATTTT. The translation is CASSEGHRPQSLDTQYF.